The sequence of this T cell receptor (beta chain) was determined in a study of T cell responses to AZD1222 COVID-19 vaccine. Notes on the study in general: It was only six AZD1222 recipients who were seropositive at baseline.

Produced via immunoSEQ multiplex PCR; TCRdb's table is partial and in-frame only. The top ten hold 7% to 8.5% of the sample, which has approximately 77,000 clones, under 95% seen once. This clone has only a few counts. Antigen: not known. CDR3 length: 15 residues. V lost 3 bases to trimming and J lost 1 base; unmatched junction nucleotides: 3. CDR1 and CDR2 (germline): SGHAT, FQNNGV. The sample in question was peripheral blood, obtained on day 0 of MenACWY control vaccination. The sequence was obtained from an adult in good health. The chain uses TRBV11-2 and TRBJ1-1; 9 bases agree with TRBD1. This CDR3 reads CASSLRTGANTEAFF. The CDR3 DNA sequence: TGTGCCAGCAGCTTGAGGACAGGGGCGAACACTGAAGCTTTCTTT.